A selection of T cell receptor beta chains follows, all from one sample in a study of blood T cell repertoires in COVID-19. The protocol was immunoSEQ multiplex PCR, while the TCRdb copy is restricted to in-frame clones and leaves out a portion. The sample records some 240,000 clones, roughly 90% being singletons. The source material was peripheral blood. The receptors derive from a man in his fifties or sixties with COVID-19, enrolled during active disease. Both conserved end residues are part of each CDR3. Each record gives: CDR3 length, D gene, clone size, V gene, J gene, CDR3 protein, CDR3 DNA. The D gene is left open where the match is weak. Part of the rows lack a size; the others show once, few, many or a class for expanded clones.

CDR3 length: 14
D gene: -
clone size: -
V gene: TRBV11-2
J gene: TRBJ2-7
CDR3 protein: CASLGSAGTSEQYF
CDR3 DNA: TGTGCCAGTCTCGGGAGTGCAGGGACCTCCGAGCAGTACTTC

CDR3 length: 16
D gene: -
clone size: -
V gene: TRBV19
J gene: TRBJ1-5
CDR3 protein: CASSTAGAGISQPQHF
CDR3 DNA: TGTGCCAGTAGTACAGCAGGGGCGGGTATAAGTCAGCCCCAGCATTTT

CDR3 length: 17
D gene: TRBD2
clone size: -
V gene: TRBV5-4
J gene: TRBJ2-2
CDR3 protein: CASSFLGNGRAPGELFF
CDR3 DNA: TGTGCCAGCAGCTTTCTGGGAAACGGGAGGGCCCCCGGGGAGCTGTTTTTT

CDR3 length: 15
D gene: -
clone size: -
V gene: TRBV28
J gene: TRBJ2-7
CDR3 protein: CASSLRGQFSYEQYF
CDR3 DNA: TGTGCCAGCAGTTTAAGGGGTCAGTTCTCCTACGAGCAGTACTTC

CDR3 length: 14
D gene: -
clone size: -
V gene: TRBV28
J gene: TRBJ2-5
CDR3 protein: CASSTGTGRETQYF
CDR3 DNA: TGTGCCAGCAGCACCGGGACCGGGAGAGAGACCCAGTACTTC

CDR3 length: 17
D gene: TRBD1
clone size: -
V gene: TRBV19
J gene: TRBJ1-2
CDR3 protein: CASSEQGALVKSYGYTF
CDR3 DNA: TGTGCCAGTAGCGAACAGGGGGCTCTGGTTAAGAGCTATGGCTACACCTTC

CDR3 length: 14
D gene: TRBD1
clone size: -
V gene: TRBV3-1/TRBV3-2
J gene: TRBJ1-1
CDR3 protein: CASSSTGGGTEAFF
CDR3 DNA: TGTGCCAGCAGTTCCACAGGGGGAGGGACTGAAGCTTTCTTT

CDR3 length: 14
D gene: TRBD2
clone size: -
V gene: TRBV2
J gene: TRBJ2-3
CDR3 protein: CASSTAGVGNTQYF
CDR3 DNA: TGTGCCAGCAGCACAGCGGGAGTGGGGAATACGCAGTATTTT

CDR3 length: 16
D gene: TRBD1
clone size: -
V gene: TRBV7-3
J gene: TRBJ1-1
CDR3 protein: CASSLYPQGAGTEAFF
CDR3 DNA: TGTGCCAGCAGCTTATATCCCCAGGGGGCAGGAACTGAAGCTTTCTTT

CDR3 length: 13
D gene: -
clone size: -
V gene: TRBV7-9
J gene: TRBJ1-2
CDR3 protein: CASSLDGSYGYTF
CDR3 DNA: TGTGCCAGCAGCTTAGACGGTTCCTATGGCTACACCTTC

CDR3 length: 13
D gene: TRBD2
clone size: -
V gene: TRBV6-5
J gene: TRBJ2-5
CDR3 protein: CASRGTSRETQYF
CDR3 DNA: TGTGCCAGCAGAGGGACTAGCAGGGAGACCCAGTACTTC

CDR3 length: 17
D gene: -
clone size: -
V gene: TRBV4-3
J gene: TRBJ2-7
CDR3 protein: CASSPNNRQDLDYEQYF
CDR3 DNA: TGCGCCAGCAGCCCAAATAATCGACAGGACCTAGACTACGAGCAGTACTTC

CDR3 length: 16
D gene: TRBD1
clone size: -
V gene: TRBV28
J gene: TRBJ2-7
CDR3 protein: CASSKTGTGGPYEQYF
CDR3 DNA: TGTGCCAGCTCAAAGACCGGGACAGGGGGCCCCTACGAGCAGTACTTC

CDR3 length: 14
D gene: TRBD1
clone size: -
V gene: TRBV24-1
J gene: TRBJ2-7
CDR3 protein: CATSADGQGREQYF
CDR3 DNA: TGTGCCACCAGTGCCGATGGACAGGGGAGGGAGCAGTACTTC

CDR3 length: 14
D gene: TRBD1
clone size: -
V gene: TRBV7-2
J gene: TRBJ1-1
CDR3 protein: CASSPQGARTEAFF
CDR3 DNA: TGTGCCAGCAGCCCACAGGGGGCGCGAACTGAAGCTTTCTTT

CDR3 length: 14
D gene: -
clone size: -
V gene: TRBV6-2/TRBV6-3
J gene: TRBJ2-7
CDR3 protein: CASSFGIGSHEQYF
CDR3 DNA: TGTGCCAGCAGTTTCGGCATAGGGAGCCACGAGCAGTACTTC

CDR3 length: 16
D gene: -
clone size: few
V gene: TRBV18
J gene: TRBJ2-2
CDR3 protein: CASSPPLGASTGELFF
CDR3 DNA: TGTGCCAGCTCACCACCGCTGGGGGCCAGCACCGGGGAGCTGTTTTTT

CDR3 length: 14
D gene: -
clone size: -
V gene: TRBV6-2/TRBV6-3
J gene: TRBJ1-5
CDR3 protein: CASSSRGRNQPQHF
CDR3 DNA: TGTGCCAGCAGCTCCAGGGGACGAAATCAGCCCCAGCATTTT

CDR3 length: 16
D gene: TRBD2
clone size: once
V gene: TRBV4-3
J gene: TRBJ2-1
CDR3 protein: CASSPLAGEVANEQFF
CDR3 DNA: TGCGCCAGCAGCCCATTAGCGGGAGAAGTGGCCAATGAGCAGTTCTTC

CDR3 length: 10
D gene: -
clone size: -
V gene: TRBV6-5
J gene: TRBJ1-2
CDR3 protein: CASREDGYTF
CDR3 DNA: TGTGCCAGCAGAGAGGATGGCTACACCTTC

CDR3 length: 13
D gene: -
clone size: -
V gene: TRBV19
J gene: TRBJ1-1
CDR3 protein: CASKVAGGTEAFF
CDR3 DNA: TGTGCCAGTAAGGTGGCGGGAGGGACTGAAGCTTTCTTT

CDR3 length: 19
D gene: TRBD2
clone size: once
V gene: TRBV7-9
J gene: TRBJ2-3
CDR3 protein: CASSLRLAGGPVGTDTQYF
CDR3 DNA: TGTGCCAGCAGCCTACGACTAGCGGGGGGGCCCGTAGGCACAGATACGCAGTATTTT

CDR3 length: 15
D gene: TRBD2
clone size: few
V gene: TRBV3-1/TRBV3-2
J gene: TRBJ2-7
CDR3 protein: CASSQRTSGNYEQYF
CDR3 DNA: TGTGCCAGCAGCCAACGGACTAGCGGGAATTACGAGCAGTACTTC

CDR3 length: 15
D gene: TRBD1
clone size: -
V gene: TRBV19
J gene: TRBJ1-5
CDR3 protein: CASSGDRAPSQPQHF
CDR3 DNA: TGTGCCAGTAGTGGCGACAGGGCTCCTAGTCAGCCCCAGCATTTT

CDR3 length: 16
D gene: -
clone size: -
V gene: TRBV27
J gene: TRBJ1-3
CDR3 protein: CATSSRSVHPGNTIYF
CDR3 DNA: TGTGCCACCTCCTCCCGGAGTGTTCACCCTGGAAACACCATATATTTT

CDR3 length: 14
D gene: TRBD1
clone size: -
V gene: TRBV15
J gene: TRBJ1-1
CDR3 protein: CATTPQGWNTEAFF
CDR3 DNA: TGTGCCACCACCCCACAGGGGTGGAACACTGAAGCTTTCTTT

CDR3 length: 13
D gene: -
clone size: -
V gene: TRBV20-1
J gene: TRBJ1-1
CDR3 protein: CSASDYRNTEAFF
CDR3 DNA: TGCAGTGCTAGTGACTACCGGAACACTGAAGCTTTCTTT

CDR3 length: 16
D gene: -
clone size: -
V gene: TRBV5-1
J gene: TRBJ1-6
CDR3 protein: CASSLAVNRANSPLHF
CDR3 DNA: TGCGCCAGCAGCTTGGCGGTTAACAGGGCCAATTCACCCCTCCACTTT

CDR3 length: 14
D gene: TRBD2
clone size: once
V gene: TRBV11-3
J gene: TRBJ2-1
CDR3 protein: CASSSGGSYNEQFF
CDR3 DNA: TGTGCCAGCAGCTCGGGGGGTTCCTACAATGAGCAGTTCTTC

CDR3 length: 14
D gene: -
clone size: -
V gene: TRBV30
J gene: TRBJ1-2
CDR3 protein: CAWTRSRLEGEDTF
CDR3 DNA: TGTGCCTGGACTCGATCTCGCTTAGAGGGAGAAGACACCTTC

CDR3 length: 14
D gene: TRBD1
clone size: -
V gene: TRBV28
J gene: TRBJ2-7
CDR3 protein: CASSGPTGGGEQYF
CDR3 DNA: TGTGCCAGCAGTGGACCGACAGGGGGCGGCGAGCAGTACTTC

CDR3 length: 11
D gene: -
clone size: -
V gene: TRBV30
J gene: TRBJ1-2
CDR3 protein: CAWSRAGGYTF
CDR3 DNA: TGTGCCTGGAGCCGCGCTGGTGGCTACACCTTC

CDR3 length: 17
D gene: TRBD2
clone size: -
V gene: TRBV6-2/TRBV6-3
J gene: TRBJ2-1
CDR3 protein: CASSYRHGTSGYNEQFF
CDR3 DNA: TGTGCCAGCAGTTACCGACACGGGACTAGCGGATACAATGAGCAGTTCTTC

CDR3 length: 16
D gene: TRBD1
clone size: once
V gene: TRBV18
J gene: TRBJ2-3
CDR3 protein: CASSPPDRGLTDTQYF
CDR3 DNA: TGTGCCAGCTCTCCCCCCGACAGGGGGCTGACAGATACGCAGTATTTT

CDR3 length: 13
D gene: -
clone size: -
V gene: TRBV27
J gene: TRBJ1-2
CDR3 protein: CASSFFPGGGYTF
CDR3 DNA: TGTGCCAGCAGTTTTTTTCCCGGAGGGGGCTACACCTTC

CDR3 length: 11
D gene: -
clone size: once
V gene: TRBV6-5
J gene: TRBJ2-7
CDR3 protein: CASSYGGKQYF
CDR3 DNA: TGTGCCAGCAGTTACGGGGGCAAGCAGTACTTC

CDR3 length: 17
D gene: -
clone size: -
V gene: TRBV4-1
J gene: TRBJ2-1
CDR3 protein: CASSQGGGGGLNNEQFF
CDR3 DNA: TGCGCCAGCAGCCAAGGTGGGGGAGGGGGTCTCAACAATGAGCAGTTCTTC

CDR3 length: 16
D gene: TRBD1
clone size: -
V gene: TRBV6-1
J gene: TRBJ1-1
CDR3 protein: CASSQDRGLMNTEAFF
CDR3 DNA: TGTGCCAGCAGTCAAGACAGGGGGCTCATGAACACTGAAGCTTTCTTT

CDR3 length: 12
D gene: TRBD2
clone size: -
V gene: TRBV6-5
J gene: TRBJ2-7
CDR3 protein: CASSWGEGEQYF
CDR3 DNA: TGTGCCAGCAGTTGGGGGGAGGGCGAGCAGTACTTC

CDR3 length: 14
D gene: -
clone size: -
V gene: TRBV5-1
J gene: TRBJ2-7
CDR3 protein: CASSGRGARYEQYF
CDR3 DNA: TGCGCCAGCAGTGGACGGGGGGCACGCTACGAGCAGTACTTC

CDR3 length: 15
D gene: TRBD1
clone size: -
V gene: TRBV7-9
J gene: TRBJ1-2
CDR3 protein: CASSPPGTGGSGYTF
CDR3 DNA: TGTGCCAGCAGCCCTCCGGGGACAGGGGGCTCTGGCTACACCTTC

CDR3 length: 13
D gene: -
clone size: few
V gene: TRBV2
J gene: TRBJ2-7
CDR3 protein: CASRIDTNYEQYF
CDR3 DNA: TGTGCCAGCAGGATCGACACAAACTACGAGCAGTACTTC

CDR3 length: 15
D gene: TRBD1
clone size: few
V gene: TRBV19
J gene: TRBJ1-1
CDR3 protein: CASTSQGALGTEAFF
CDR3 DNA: TGTGCCAGTACCTCACAGGGGGCGCTGGGCACTGAAGCTTTCTTT

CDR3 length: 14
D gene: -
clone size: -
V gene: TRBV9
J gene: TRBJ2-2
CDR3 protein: CASSVATDTGELFF
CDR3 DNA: TGTGCCAGCAGCGTAGCTACGGACACCGGGGAGCTGTTTTTT

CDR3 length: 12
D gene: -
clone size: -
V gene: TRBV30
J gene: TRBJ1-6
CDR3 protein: CAWTTDNSPLHF
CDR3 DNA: TGTGCCTGGACAACAGATAATTCACCCCTCCACTTT